This T cell receptor beta chain was recorded in a study of T cells in Graves' hyperthyroidism and ophthalmopathy. TCR beta CDR3 regions were amplified from RNA. During a first-round RT-PCR of the TCR CDR3, the HTBI primer set was used. TCRdb passed the multiplex PCR reads through MiXCR, listing each CDR3 protein once. The data show some 360,000 distinct CDR3 sequences, with 14% seen just once and approximately 11% held by the top ten. Germline CDR1 is SGHVS and CDR2 is FQNEAQ. V was shortened by 6 bases and J by 6 bases, with 14 bases between the two germline ends. This CDR3 contains 14 residues. This clonotype was sampled from a woman in her sixties or seventies with Graves' hyperthyroidism. The chain employs TRBV7-8 and TRBJ2-2, with D possibly being TRBD1 (6 bases). What was sequenced was blood. As DNA, the CDR3 is TGTGCCAGCAGTATGATACAGGGACCCGGGGAGCTGTTTTTT. Protein: CASSMIQGPGELFF.